These T cell receptor beta chains were read from a single sample in a study of cytomegalovirus exposure and HLA in healthy donors. Sequencing was performed with immunoSEQ multiplex PCR; in TCRdb, only in-frame clones are kept and a portion is missing. The profile shows 90,000 to 140,000 clones, approximately 12% of them singletons. The sequencing sample was made of PBMCs. The receptors stem from a man aged 35 to 55 in good health and CMV-seropositive. Both conserved end residues are part of each CDR3. A D gene is named only where the DNA matches it firmly. Not every row has a clone size; where given, it reads once, few, many or a size class.

few,TRBJ2-3,TRBD2,TRBV7-9,TGTGCCAGCAGCTCGGGACTAGCGGGAGGAGATACGCAGTATTTT,CASSSGLAGGDTQYF
few,TRBJ1-5,NA,TRBV19,TGTGCCAGTAGTATCAGGGGTTTGAATCAGCCCCAGCATTTT,CASSIRGLNQPQHF
NA,TRBJ2-2,NA,TRBV28,TGTGCCAGCAGGTCGACCGGGGAGCTGTTTTTT,CASRSTGELFF
NA,TRBJ2-2,NA,TRBV6-5,TGTGCCAGCAGTTACACCTCTGAGGACGGGGAGCTGTTTTTT,CASSYTSEDGELFF
NA,TRBJ2-3,NA,TRBV6-4,TGTGCCAGCAGTCCCGAGGCTAGCTTAGGCGGTACGCAGTATTTT,CASSPEASLGGTQYF
NA,TRBJ1-1,NA,TRBV7-9,TGTGCCAGCAGCTTAGACAGGGTGAACACTGAAGCTTTCTTT,CASSLDRVNTEAFF
few,TRBJ1-1,TRBD1,TRBV5-4,TGTGCCAGCAGCCCAGGGGGACAGGGAGGGATGAACACTGAAGCTTTCTTT,CASSPGGQGGMNTEAFF
NA,TRBJ1-1,NA,TRBV29-1,TGCAGCGTTGCGGGCACTGAAGCTTTCTTT,CSVAGTEAFF
NA,TRBJ2-7,NA,TRBV5-6,TGTGCCAGCAGCTTGGTTGGGTCGAGGAGCTCCTACGAGCAGTACTTC,CASSLVGSRSSYEQYF
NA,TRBJ2-7,TRBD2,TRBV27,TGTGCCAGCAGACCGTGGGGGGGATACGAGCAGTACTTC,CASRPWGGYEQYF
NA,TRBJ1-2,NA,TRBV4-2,TGTGCCAGCAGCCAAGACACGGGGTGGAGCGGCTACACCTTC,CASSQDTGWSGYTF
NA,TRBJ2-3,TRBD2,TRBV5-6,TGTGCCAGCAGCCGCGGGGGGGAGCAGTATTTT,CASSRGGEQYF
few,TRBJ2-7,TRBD2,TRBV7-9,TGTGCCAGCAGCTCCGGGACTAGCGGGATCGAGCAGTACTTC,CASSSGTSGIEQYF
NA,TRBJ2-2,TRBD1,TRBV27,TGTGCCAGCAGTTGGACAGGCATCGGGGCCGGGGAGCTGTTTTTT,CASSWTGIGAGELFF
few,TRBJ2-5,NA,TRBV5-1,TGCGCCAGCAGCTTGGACCCCCGACAGCACCAAGAGACCCAGTACTTC,CASSLDPRQHQETQYF
few,TRBJ2-3,TRBD2,TRBV7-2,TGTGCCAGCAGCTTAGGGCCCCAGGGAGGGGGCACAGATACGCAGTATTTT,CASSLGPQGGGTDTQYF
NA,TRBJ2-1,NA,TRBV5-6,TGTGCCAGCAGCTTGGGTTTGCGCTTTGAGCAGTTCTTC,CASSLGLRFEQFF
NA,TRBJ2-5,TRBD2,TRBV9,TGTGCCAGCAGCCCCACCGGGACTAGCGGGATGGAGACCCAGTACTTC,CASSPTGTSGMETQYF
NA,TRBJ1-1,NA,TRBV21-1,TGTGCCAGCAGCACAGGGCGGACTGAAGCTTTCTTT,CASSTGRTEAFF
NA,TRBJ1-1,NA,TRBV18,TGTGCCAGCTCACCAACAGGTAACACTGAAGCTTTCTTT,CASSPTGNTEAFF
NA,TRBJ1-2,NA,TRBV12-5,TGTGCTAGTGGCCCCGGGGGGGGAGAGGACTATGGCTACACCTTC,CASGPGGGEDYGYTF
few,TRBJ2-3,TRBD1,TRBV6-5,TGTGCCAGCAAGGGGACAGGGGTCGTAGATACGCAGTATTTT,CASKGTGVVDTQYF
few,TRBJ2-5,NA,TRBV4-1,TGCGCCAGCAGCCCAGCCATTCCGCGGGGAACGGGGGAGACCCAGTACTTC,CASSPAIPRGTGETQYF
NA,TRBJ1-5,TRBD1,TRBV2,TGTGCCAGCAAAGGACAGGGGAATCAGCCCCAGCATTTT,CASKGQGNQPQHF
few,TRBJ2-1,NA,TRBV30,TGTGCCTGGACTCCCTTTTCCTACAATGAGCAGTTCTTC,CAWTPFSYNEQFF
NA,TRBJ1-1,TRBD1,TRBV29-1,TGCAGCGCTTCGACAGGGGGCGGCACTGAAGCTTTCTTT,CSASTGGGTEAFF
few,TRBJ2-5,NA,TRBV5-6,TGTGCCAGCAGCCCACACGGGGGGCGAAAAGAGAACCAGTACTTC,CASSPHGGRKENQYF
few,TRBJ2-5,NA,TRBV19,TGTGCCAGTAGCCTTGGAGAAGAGACCCAGTACTTC,CASSLGEETQYF
few,TRBJ2-7,TRBD1,TRBV7-2,TGTGCCAGCAGCTTAGGGGGACAGCCGACCTACGAGCAGTACTTC,CASSLGGQPTYEQYF
NA,TRBJ2-5,TRBD1,TRBV18,TGTGCCAGCTCAGCCGGGACAGGGGCGTGGGAGACCCAGTACTTC,CASSAGTGAWETQYF
NA,TRBJ1-1,TRBD1,TRBV5-1,TGCGCCAGCAGCTTGGGGGACAGGGCGGTTAACACTGAAGCTTTCTTT,CASSLGDRAVNTEAFF
many,TRBJ2-7,TRBD2,TRBV2,TGTGCCAGCAGCGAGGGGGACGGGAGGGGCGAGCAGTACTTC,CASSEGDGRGEQYF
NA,TRBJ2-3,TRBD1,TRBV30,TGTGCCGGGGCCCAGGGGGCTTATTCAGGAGATACGCAGTATTTT,CAGAQGAYSGDTQYF
NA,TRBJ2-3,NA,TRBV9,TGTGCCAGCAGCCCCTGGGAGTTCCCCCACACAGATACGCAGTATTTT,CASSPWEFPHTDTQYF
few,TRBJ2-1,TRBD2,TRBV28,TGTGCCAGCAGTGGGAGGGACGAGACTAGCGGGACGGGGCAGTTCTTC,CASSGRDETSGTGQFF